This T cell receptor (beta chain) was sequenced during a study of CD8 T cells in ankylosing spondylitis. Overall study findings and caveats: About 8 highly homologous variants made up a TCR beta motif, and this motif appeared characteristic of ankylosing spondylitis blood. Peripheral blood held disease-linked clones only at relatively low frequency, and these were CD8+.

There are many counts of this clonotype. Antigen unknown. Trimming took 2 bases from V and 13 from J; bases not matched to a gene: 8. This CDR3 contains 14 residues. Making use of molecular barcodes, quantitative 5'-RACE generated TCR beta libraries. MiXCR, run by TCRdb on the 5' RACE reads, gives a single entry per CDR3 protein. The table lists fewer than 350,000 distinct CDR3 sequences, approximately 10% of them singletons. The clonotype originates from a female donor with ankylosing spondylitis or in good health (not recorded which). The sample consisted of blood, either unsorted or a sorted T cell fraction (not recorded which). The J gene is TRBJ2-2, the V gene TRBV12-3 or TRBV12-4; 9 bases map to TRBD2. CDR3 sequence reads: CASSLNSGGGLLFF. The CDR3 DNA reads TGTGCCAGCAGTTTAAATAGCGGGGGTGGATTGCTGTTTTTT.